The present TCR beta chain was sequenced within a study of identical twins. Study observations and caveats: Zero-insertion results could be subject to partial confounding by invariant MAIT and iNKT cells. Out-of-frame alpha sequences common to twins exhibited a surplus of low generation probability. These conclusions were based on statistical analysis (cross-sectional, not following the same donors).

TCRdb reprocessed the 5' RACE reads via MiXCR and lists one record per CDR3 protein. Of about 890,000 distinct CDR3 sequences in the sample, over 9% were seen once. A note on this clonotype: Antigen unknown.

The sample also formed part of further work on yellow fever vaccine responses in identical twins. This second report adds: Reportedly, the T cell response mounted by twins to vaccine seemed partly convergent, partly personalized.

This sequence was found in a woman younger than 30 in good health. The specimen was PBMCs.

Written as DNA, the CDR3 is TGTGCCAGCACCGGGGGCCCCGGGGAGCTGTTTTTT. The encoded protein is CASTGGPGELFF. The V call is TRBV12-3 or TRBV12-4, the J call TRBJ2-2; D may match TRBD1 or TRBD2 (6 bases each). Between the trimmed V and J ends, which lost 7 bases and 6 bases, there was a span of 9 bases. The CDR3 runs to 12 residues.